The 13 T cell receptor beta chains below all came from one sample that was sequenced in a study of T-cell reconstitution after alpha-beta-depleted transplantation in children. A library of TCRbeta sequences, prepared with unique molecular identifiers, was generated. TCRdb recomputed calls from the PCR reads with MiXCR, one row per CDR3 protein. This sample yields 250,000 or so distinct CDR3 sequences, of which less than 9% are seen a single time; 5% to 7% belongs to the top ten. The sample was PBMCs, mostly from graft donor cells, taken 180 days after TCRalphabeta/CD19-depleted stem cell transplant. Receptors originate from a male patient aged 10 to 17 who had a stem cell transplant for acute lymphoblastic leukemia, so the T cells may come from the graft donor.

This clonotype occurred many times. This chain joins TRBV7-2 and TRBJ1-1, with TRBD1 as a possible D gene (5 bases). The CDR3 loop spans 15 amino acids. Looked up from germline, CDR1 is SGHTA and CDR2 is FQGNSA. Trimming took off 2 bases at V and 1 base at J, with 11 bases between the two ends. The CDR3 here is CASSLSQGGNTEAFF. The CDR3 nucleotides read TGTGCCAGCAGCTTAAGCCAGGGAGGGAACACTGAAGCTTTCTTT.

The sample holds many counts of this clonotype. The chain employs TRBV29-1 and TRBJ2-5; D remains ambiguous. V lost 4 bases to trimming and J lost 5 bases, with 17 bases between them. The CDR3 runs to 14 residues. Germline V gene sequence: CDR1 SQVTM, CDR2 ANQGSEA. CDR3 nucleotides: TGCAGCGTTGCCTGGTCAGGTGGCCGTGAGACCCAGTACTTC. This translates into CSVAWSGGRETQYF.

This clonotype was seen repeatedly, ten times or more. The gene calls are TRBV29-1 and TRBJ2-7; D remains unclear. The V end was cut by 5 bases, the J end by 4 bases, with 15 bases between. Germline CDR1 and CDR2: SQVTM and ANQGSEA. CDR3 length: 13 amino acids. The CDR3: CSVSPGGRYEQYF. The CDR3, as DNA: TGCAGCGTTAGCCCCGGCGGTCGATACGAGCAGTACTTC.

Ten or more counts support this clonotype. The chain is built from TRBV4-1 and TRBJ2-2; 7 nucleotides agree with TRBD2. Trimming at V came to 9 bases and at J to 0 bases, leaving 4 bases not matched to a gene. From germline, CDR1 is MGHRA and CDR2 YSYEKL. This CDR3 has 14 residues. The CDR3: CASTGLSNTGELFF. The DNA of the CDR3 is TGCGCCAGTACGGGACTATCGAACACCGGGGAGCTGTTTTTT.

This clonotype was seen ten or more times. The chain joins TRBV11-2 to TRBJ2-3; a possible D gene is TRBD2 (7 bases). V lost 0 bases to trimming and J lost 2 bases, with 18 bases between them. The germline CDR1 and CDR2 sequences are SGHAT and FQNNGV. The CDR3 extends over 18 amino acids. DNA for the CDR3: TGTGCCAGCAGCTTAGATCCCCCCACAGGGAGGGACACAGATACGCAGTATTTT. Protein: CASSLDPPTGRDTDTQYF.

This clonotype was observed at least ten times. CDR3 nucleotide sequence: TGCGCCAGCAGCTTGGGTCGCGGGGGGGCAGATACGCAGTATTTT. The encoded protein is CASSLGRGGADTQYF. The chain recombines TRBV5-1 with TRBJ2-3, with 9 bases matching TRBD2. The V gene's germline CDR1 is SGHRS and CDR2 YFSETQ. With 0 bases clipped from V and 4 bases from J, the junction kept 3 bases outside the gene matches. This CDR3 comprises 15 residues.

This clonotype appeared many times. The chain has TRBV7-3 and TRBJ2-1; the D gene is possibly TRBD2 (5 bases). This CDR3 region has 14 residues. Trimming removed 0 bases at V and 3 bases at J, with 6 bases between. CDR1 SGHTA and CDR2 FQGTGA come from the germline V gene. In nucleotides, the CDR3 is TGTGCCAGCAGCTTAACTGGAGGCTACAATGAGCAGTTCTTC. It translates to CASSLTGGYNEQFF.

This clonotype appeared many times. The chain has TRBV19 and TRBJ2-7; D is undetermined. The CDR3 extends over 13 amino acids. Per germline, CDR1 LNHDA and CDR2 SQIVND (reference sequence). Between the trimmed V and J ends, which lost 1 base and 2 bases, there was a span of 6 bases. The CDR3 DNA is TGTGCCAGTAGTATAGGAGAGCCCTACGAGCAGTACTTC. Protein product: CASSIGEPYEQYF.

This clonotype was seen at least ten times. The rearrangement uses TRBV29-1 and TRBJ2-7, with 12 bases fitting TRBD2. CDR3 length: 12 residues. With V trimmed by 5 bases and J by 5 bases, 1 base remained unmatched. Germline loops: CDR1 SQVTM, CDR2 ANQGSEA. Here the CDR3 DNA reads TGCAGCGTTCGGACTAGCGGGAACGAGCAGTACTTC. Protein sequence: CSVRTSGNEQYF.

This clonotype showed up many times. CDR3 loop: CASSARQGARDEQYF. In DNA form, the CDR3 reads TGTGCCAGCAGTGCCAGACAGGGGGCGCGCGACGAGCAGTACTTC. The V gene is TRBV12-3 or TRBV12-4, the J gene TRBJ2-7; 10 nucleotides agree with TRBD1. With V trimmed by 5 bases and J by 5 bases, 9 bases remained unmatched. CDR3 length: 15 amino acids.

As concerns this clonotype: This may arise from a read error, as a much more abundant clone is one base away. J is TRBJ2-3 and V is TRBV18; D is possibly TRBD2 (6 bases). V lost 2 bases and J lost 0, with 12 bases in between. The CDR3 totals 16 residues. CDR1 is KGHSH, CDR2 LQKENI, per germline. CDR3 DNA: TGTGCCAGCTCACCAACGTCTAGCGCAAGCACAGATACGCAGTATTTT. It translates to CASSPTSSASTDTQYF.

This clonotype was detected many times. V gene TRBV28 combines with J gene TRBJ2-7; D may be TRBD1 (6 bases). The germline CDR1 and CDR2 sequences are MDHEN and SYDVKM. Trimming pared 3 bases from V and 5 bases from J, leaving 20 bases between. The CDR3 runs to 16 residues. The CDR3 DNA reads TGTGCCAGCAGTTTTTTAGGGGGAACTATGAGAAACGAGCAGTACTTC. As protein: CASSFLGGTMRNEQYF.

Many counts were recorded for this clonotype. This chain uses TRBV7-8 with TRBJ1-5; tentatively, D is TRBD1 (5 bases). Deletions cut 5 bases from V and 1 base from J, with 9 bases between. The CDR3 is made up of 14 amino acids. Germline CDR1 and CDR2: SGHVS and FQNEAQ. Here the CDR3 reads CASSPAGSNQPQHF. Written as DNA, the CDR3 is TGTGCCAGCAGCCCTGCAGGGAGCAATCAGCCCCAGCATTTT.